Sequencing of this T cell receptor (beta chain) was carried out in a study of Ad26.COV2.S vaccination and SARS-CoV-2 variants. Background on the study: Participants got Ad26.COV2.S intramuscularly, once or twice 56 days apart.

Comments on this clone: The antigen remains unidentified.

General observations from the study: People who got the vaccine or the placebo had similar non-spike TCR breadth. Vaccinees reportedly had broad spike-specific CD8+ and CD4+ T cell responses.

The method was immunoSEQ multiplex PCR; TCRdb's version includes in-frame clones alone and lacks a portion of them. This repertoire shows about 480,000 clones, around nine tenths found once; its top ten account for around 13%. Treatment described: roughly 19 received Ad26.COV2.S at low or high dose, single or two shots; 5 received placebo; per-sample allocation not given. Samples were taken on day 63 after the first vaccine or placebo injection. The vaccine antigen was prefusion-stabilized Wuhan SARS-CoV-2 spike. This receptor was obtained from a person aged 18-65 years who received the Ad26.COV2.S COVID-19 vaccine or a placebo. The material sequenced was peripheral blood, taken in a trial of Ad26.COV2.S vaccine versus placebo.

The CDR3 nucleotides read TGTGCCAGCAGTAAAGGGGTTTACACTGAAGCTTTCTTT. Encoded protein: CASSKGVYTEAFF. The chain has TRBV6-2 or TRBV6-3 and TRBJ1-1; D may be TRBD1 (5 bases). V was cut by 5 bases and J by 3 bases, with 10 bases left in between. Germline V CDR1 and CDR2: MNHEY, SVGEGT. The CDR3 sequence is 13 residues long.